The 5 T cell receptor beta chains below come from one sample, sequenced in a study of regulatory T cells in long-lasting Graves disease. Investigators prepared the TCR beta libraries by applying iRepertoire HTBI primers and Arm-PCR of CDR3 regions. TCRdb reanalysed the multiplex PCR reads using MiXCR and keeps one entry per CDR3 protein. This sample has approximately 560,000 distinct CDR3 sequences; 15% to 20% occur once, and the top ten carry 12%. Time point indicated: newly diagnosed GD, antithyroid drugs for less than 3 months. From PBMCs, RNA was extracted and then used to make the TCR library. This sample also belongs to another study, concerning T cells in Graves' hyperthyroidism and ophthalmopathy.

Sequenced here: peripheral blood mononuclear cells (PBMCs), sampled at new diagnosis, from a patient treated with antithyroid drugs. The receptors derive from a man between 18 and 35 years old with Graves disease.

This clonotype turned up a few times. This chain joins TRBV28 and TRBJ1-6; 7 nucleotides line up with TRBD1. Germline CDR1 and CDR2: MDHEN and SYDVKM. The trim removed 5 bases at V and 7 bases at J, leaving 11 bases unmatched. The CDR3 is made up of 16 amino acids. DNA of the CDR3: TGTGCCAGCAGTACAGGGGTGATTGTCTACAATTCACCCCTCCACTTT. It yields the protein CASSTGVIVYNSPLHF.

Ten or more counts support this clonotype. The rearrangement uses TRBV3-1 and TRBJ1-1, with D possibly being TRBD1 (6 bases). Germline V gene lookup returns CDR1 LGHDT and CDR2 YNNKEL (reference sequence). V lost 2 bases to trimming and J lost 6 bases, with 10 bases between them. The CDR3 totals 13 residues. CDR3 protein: CASSQRGQSEAFF. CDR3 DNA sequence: TGTGCCAGCAGCCAACGCGGACAGTCTGAAGCTTTCTTT.

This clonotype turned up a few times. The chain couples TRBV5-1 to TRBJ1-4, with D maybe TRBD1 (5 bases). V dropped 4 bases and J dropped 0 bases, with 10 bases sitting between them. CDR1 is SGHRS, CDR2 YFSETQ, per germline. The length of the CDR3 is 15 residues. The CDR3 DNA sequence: TGCGCCAGCAGCACTCAGGGTGCAACTAATGAAAAACTGTTTTTT. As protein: CASSTQGATNEKLFF.

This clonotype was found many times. CDR3 sequence reads: CASSTRRDWKETQYF. CDR3 in DNA: TGTGCCAGCAGCACTCGTCGCGACTGGAAAGAGACCCAGTACTTC. The chain links TRBV7-8 to TRBJ2-5, with no clear D. V was pared by 5 bases and J by 3 bases, with 16 bases between. From germline, CDR1 is SGHVS and CDR2 FQNEAQ. The length of the CDR3 is 15 residues.

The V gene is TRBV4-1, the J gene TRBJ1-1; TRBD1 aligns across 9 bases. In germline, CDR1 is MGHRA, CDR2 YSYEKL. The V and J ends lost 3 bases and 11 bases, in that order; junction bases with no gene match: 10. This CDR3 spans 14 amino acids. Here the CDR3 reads CASSHPDSGTGAFF. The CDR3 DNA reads TGCGCCAGCAGCCATCCTGATTCCGGGACAGGGGCTTTCTTT.